This entry lists 18 T cell receptor beta chains sequenced from one sample in a study of beta chain features in type 1 diabetes. Reverse transcribing all isolated RNA meant expressed TCRB transcripts were sequenced. The table came from immunoSEQ multiplex PCR; TCRdb's copy has only in-frame clones and leaves some out. This sample has under 800,000 clones, with 15% to 18% found just once. Sequences were obtained from naive CD4+ T cells from blood. These receptors were obtained from a man between 18 and 29 years old in good health.

This clone was seen a few times. J is TRBJ2-1 and V is TRBV2, with D possibly matching TRBD1 (5 bases). The V end was cut by 0 bases, the J end by 2 bases, with 8 bases between. The CDR3 contains 15 residues. The V gene's germline CDR1 is SNHLY and CDR2 FYNNEI. The CDR3 coding sequence is TGTGCCAGCAGTGAAGCAGGGGCACCCTACAATGAGCAGTTCTTC. It yields the protein CASSEAGAPYNEQFF.

The sample holds a few counts of this clone. The V and J genes are TRBV2 and TRBJ1-2; no clear D gene. The germline V gene encodes CDR1 SNHLY and CDR2 FYNNEI. The V end was cut by 1 base, the J end by 8 bases, with 17 bases between. This CDR3 comprises 15 residues. The CDR3 DNA reads as TGTGCCAGCAGTGAAGTTCCCCGGGGAGATAGGGGCTACACCTTC. This gives the protein CASSEVPRGDRGYTF.

V usage is TRBV30 and J usage is TRBJ1-3; the D is unclear. Deletions cut 1 base from V and 8 bases from J, with 9 bases between. CDR3 length: 12 amino acids. Germline V gene data show CDR1 as GTSNPN and CDR2 as SVGIG (reference sequence). This CDR3 reads CAWSDTRDTIYF. In nucleotides, the CDR3 is TGTGCCTGGAGTGACACCCGTGACACCATATATTTT.

In this sample, this clone turned up a few times. The rearrangement links TRBV27 to TRBJ2-5; weak D call: TRBD2 (6 bases). Per the germline V gene, CDR1 is MNHEY and CDR2 is SMNVEV (reference sequence). V was shortened by 7 bases and J by 4 bases, with 22 bases between the two germline ends. The CDR3 is made up of 16 amino acids. The CDR3 spells CASTTRGGLRGETQYF. CDR3 nucleotides: TGTGCCAGCACCACCCGGGGAGGCTTAAGGGGAGAGACCCAGTACTTC.

As to this clone: Other DNA sequences in this sample translate to the same CDR3. The chain employs TRBV18 and TRBJ2-7; 10 bases line up with TRBD1. This CDR3 region has 14 residues. CDR1 and CDR2 from the germline V gene are KGHSH and LQKENI. The ends lost 1 base at V and 4 bases at J; junction bases unmatched: 1. CDR3 sequence reads: CASSPRDRGYEQYF. DNA of the CDR3: TGTGCCAGCTCACCACGGGACAGGGGTTACGAGCAGTACTTC.

This clone has a handful of counts. V gene TRBV28 combines with J gene TRBJ2-5, with D unclear. The CDR3 runs to 13 residues. The ends were cut back, 4 bases at V and 5 bases at J, with 11 bases in the middle. CDR1 is MDHEN and CDR2 is SYDVKM in the germline V gene. The DNA of the CDR3 is TGTGCCAGCAGTTCACCCCTGGGGGAGACCCAGTACTTC. Translating gives CASSSPLGETQYF.

The chain is built from TRBV5-6 and TRBJ2-2; D is uncertain. From germline, CDR1 is SGHDT and CDR2 YYEEEE. V lost 2 bases and J lost 4, with 3 bases in between. CDR3 size: 12 residues. The CDR3 sequence is CASSFGTGELFF. The CDR3 DNA sequence: TGTGCCAGCAGCTTCGGCACCGGGGAGCTGTTTTTT.

This clone has just a few counts. The V call is TRBV28, the J call TRBJ1-2; D is ambiguous. V shed 5 bases and J shed 3 bases, with 13 bases lying between them. Per germline, CDR1 MDHEN and CDR2 SYDVKM. The CDR3 spans 14 residues. CDR3 sequence (DNA): TGTGCCAGCAGTCCCCCGTTGGTTCACTATGGCTACACCTTC. Translation: CASSPPLVHYGYTF.

The rearrangement uses TRBV5-1 and TRBJ2-7, with unresolved D. Germline V gene sequence: CDR1 SGHRS, CDR2 YFSETQ. CDR3 size: 13 residues. The V gene lost 2 bases and the J gene lost 2 bases, with 8 bases spanning the gap. The CDR3 bases are TGCGCCAGCAGCTTTGGAGCGCCCTACGAGCAGTACTTC. Amino acids: CASSFGAPYEQYF.

This clone turned up a few times. The J gene is TRBJ2-7, the V gene TRBV28; 7 nucleotides line up with TRBD1. The V segment lost 4 bases and the J segment 9 bases; nucleotides outside the gene matches: 12. The CDR3 contains 14 residues. CDR1 and CDR2 (germline): MDHEN, SYDVKM. The chain's CDR3 is CASSYASGQAWQYF. CDR3 coding DNA: TGTGCCAGCAGTTATGCCTCCGGACAGGCGTGGCAGTACTTC.

This clone was seen only once. The chain couples TRBV10-1 to TRBJ1-1; 7 bases are a match to TRBD1. This CDR3 contains 12 residues. The germline V gene has CDR1 WNHNN and CDR2 SYGVQD (reference sequence). V trimming: 11 bases; J trimming: 6 bases; junction bases outside the gene matches: 9. CDR3 sequence reads: CAHVDRAAEAFF. DNA of the CDR3: TGCGCCCATGTAGACAGGGCTGCTGAAGCTTTCTTT.

The chain is built from TRBV28 and TRBJ1-6; no reliable D call. The CDR3 spans 14 residues. Germline loops: CDR1 MDHEN, CDR2 SYDVKM. The V and J ends lost 2 bases and 6 bases respectively, with 8 bases between them. The CDR3 here is CASSLRARNSPLHF. CDR3 sequence (DNA): TGTGCCAGCAGTTTAAGGGCACGTAATTCACCCCTCCACTTT. The variable domain in full, completed from reference TRBV28 and TRBJ1-6, reads DVKVTQSSRYLVKRTGEKVFLECVQDMDHENMFWYRQDPGLGLRLIYFSYDVKMKEKGDIPEGYSVSREKKERFSLILESASTNQTSMYLCASSLRARNSPLHFGNGTRLTVT.

The CDR3 nucleotides read TGTGCCAGCAGCTCGGGACAGGGAACCGGGGAAGCCTACGAGCAGTACTTC. It specifies CASSSGQGTGEAYEQYF. The chain combines TRBV11-3 with TRBJ2-7; TRBD1 agrees at 9 bases. V lost 4 bases, J lost 2 bases, and 12 bases stayed unmatched. The CDR3 extends over 17 amino acids. Germline V lookup: CDR1 SGHNT, CDR2 YENEEA.

The chain carries TRBV7-2 and TRBJ2-5; 14 positions match TRBD2. The CDR3 runs 16 residues. V shed 5 bases and J 5 bases; nucleotides not matched to a gene: 7. Germline CDR1 reads SGHTA; CDR2 reads FQGNSA. The DNA of the CDR3 is TGTGCCAGCAGCATGGGACTAGCGGGAGAGGCGGAGACCCAGTACTTC. Translated, it gives CASSMGLAGEAETQYF.

V gene TRBV18 combines with J gene TRBJ2-5, with D possibly called TRBD1 or TRBD2 (7 bases each). The CDR3 is 15 amino acids. Germline V CDR1 and CDR2: KGHSH, LQKENI. V lost 3 bases, J lost 4 bases, and 15 bases lay in between. The CDR3 coding sequence is TGTGCCAGCTCACCCCGACAGGGAGGGGTAGAGACCCAGTACTTC. Protein product: CASSPRQGGVETQYF.

The chain recombines TRBV28 with TRBJ2-7; tentative D call: TRBD1 (5 bases). The germline V gene has CDR1 MDHEN and CDR2 SYDVKM. CDR3 length: 14 amino acids. V lost 4 bases to trimming and J lost 0 bases, with 10 bases between them. This CDR3 reads CASSSGILSYEQYF. The DNA of the CDR3 is TGTGCCAGCAGTTCAGGGATCCTCTCCTACGAGCAGTACTTC.

The chain uses TRBV11-3 and TRBJ1-2; a possible D gene is TRBD1 (6 bases). Germline-derived CDR1 and CDR2 are SGHNT and YENEEA. V lost 5 bases and J lost 6, with 16 bases in between. The CDR3 loop spans 14 amino acids. The CDR3 region has the DNA TGTGCCAGCAGCAATCGAGGGGGACCTCATGGCTACACCTTC. Its translation: CASSNRGGPHGYTF.

This clone has a handful of counts. V and J are TRBV9 and TRBJ1-5; 9 bases agree with TRBD1. Looked up from germline, CDR1 is SGDLS and CDR2 is YYNGEE. The CDR3 runs to 15 residues. With V trimmed by 3 bases and J by 3 bases, 4 bases remained unmatched. The CDR3 sequence: CASSAGTGPNQPQHF. The DNA for the CDR3 is TGTGCCAGCAGCGCTGGGACAGGGCCCAATCAGCCCCAGCATTTT.